Given below is one TCR beta chain in context. Its target is not known. The record originates from a study of siplizumab effects on memory and regulatory T cells. Data came from immunoSEQ multiplex PCR; TCRdb stores just in-frame clones and leaves some out. The data hold 57,000 or so clones, with 70% to 80% observed a single time. V dropped 0 bases and J dropped 0 bases, with 13 bases sitting between them. The CDR3 runs 17 residues. Germline values: CDR1 LGHNA, CDR2 YSLEER. General study results and limits: Siplizumab cultures yielded proliferating Tregs whose suppressive function was not confirmed.

The sequencing sample was made of memory CD4+ T cells sorted from blood. The origin of this receptor is a human donor in good health. This rearrangement joins TRBV4-3 to TRBJ2-3; weak D call: TRBD2 (6 bases). CDR3 coding DNA: TGCGCCAGCAGCCAAGATATGGGGGGTCCGAGCACAGATACGCAGTATTTT. This encodes CASSQDMGGPSTDTQYF.